This TCR beta chain was captured by sequencing in a study of T cell changes during pregnancy in multiple sclerosis. The CDR3 consists of 13 residues. The germline V gene has CDR1 MGHRA and CDR2 YSYEKL. The V and J ends lost 3 bases and 7 bases respectively, with 12 bases between them. Method: immunoSEQ multiplex PCR; TCRdb's copy keeps in-frame clones and lacks some. The data show under 70,000 clones, roughly 89% seen once. Sequenced here: CD4+ T cells from peripheral blood mononuclear cells, sampled after pregnancy. The TCR was taken from a female donor in good health, enrolled as a control in a pregnancy study. The chain is built from TRBV4-1 and TRBJ1-2, with D hard to call. The CDR3 DNA is TGCGCCAGCAGCCACCTAGCGAAGGCTGGCTACACCTTC. Translating it yields CASSHLAKAGYTF.